Listed here are 26 T cell receptor beta chains from one sample, sequenced in a study of CD8+CD57+ T cells in acquired aplastic anemia. Both TCR beta VDJ combination and CDR3 sequence profiling were carried out. Genomic DNA was the template for this profiling. MiXCR was run by TCRdb on the reads, yielding one entry per CDR3 protein. The sample includes over 150,000 distinct CDR3 sequences, just under 45% seen only once; the top ten take about 1.1%. Sequenced input: sorted CD4+, CD8+, or CD8+CD57+ T cells (not recorded which) from PBMCs. These TCRs come from a human donor in good health.

Ten or more counts support this clonotype. The chain carries TRBV19 and TRBJ1-4; no firm D call. From germline, CDR1 is LNHDA and CDR2 SQIVND (reference sequence). This CDR3 contains 14 residues. The germline V and J ends were trimmed by 3 bases and 7 bases, with 12 bases remaining between them. The CDR3 DNA sequence: TGTGCCAGTAGTATGCGAGGCTCGGGTGAAAAACTGTTTTTT. This codes for CASSMRGSGEKLFF.

In its sample, this clonotype was seen many times. V gene TRBV6-1 combines with J gene TRBJ2-1; tentatively, D is TRBD2 (5 bases). This CDR3 region has 14 residues. Deletions cut 5 bases from V and 7 bases from J, with 15 bases between. Germline CDR1 MNHNS, CDR2 SASEGT. The DNA of the CDR3 is TGTGCCAGCAGTCAGTCCTGGCTAGCAAATGAGCAGTTCTTC. It translates to CASSQSWLANEQFF.

This clonotype occurred many times. The chain employs TRBV19 and TRBJ1-5; TRBD1 is a possible D gene (5 bases). The V end was cut by 1 base, the J end by 4 bases, with 11 bases between. Germline V gene data show CDR1 as LNHDA and CDR2 as SQIVND (reference sequence). CDR3 length: 15 residues. CDR3 region: CASSIGRDRNQPQHF. For the CDR3, the DNA is TGTGCCAGTAGTATAGGCAGGGACCGGAATCAGCCCCAGCATTTT.

This clonotype has more than one count but fewer than ten. A read error is possible here, since a much larger clone lies one base away. The chain has TRBV7-8 and TRBJ1-2, with 7 positions matching TRBD1. The V gene end was trimmed by 8 bases and the J gene end by 2 bases; junction bases not matched to a gene: 8. The CDR3 spans 14 residues. Germline V gene lookup returns CDR1 SGHVS and CDR2 FQNEAQ. CDR3: CASGTLTGNYGYTF. The CDR3 region has the DNA TGTGCCAGCGGCACATTGACAGGGAACTATGGCTACACCTTC.

The chain links TRBV5-6 to TRBJ2-7; D perhaps matches TRBD1 (5 bases). The ends were cut back, 7 bases at V and 1 base at J, with 12 bases in the middle. The CDR3 covers 13 residues. Germline assignment: CDR1 SGHDT and CDR2 YYEEEE. CDR3 residues: CASYGHPSYEQYF. CDR3 DNA sequence: TGTGCCAGCTATGGACACCCATCCTACGAGCAGTACTTC.

In this sample, this clonotype turned up many times. This chain connects TRBV6-1 to TRBJ1-6, with 8 nucleotides matching TRBD1. Germline CDR1 reads MNHNS; CDR2 reads SASEGT. V dropped 10 bases and J dropped 9; count of bases not matched to a gene: 5. The CDR3 length is 12 residues. The CDR3 spells CATRQGSSPLHF. The CDR3 DNA reads TGTGCCACCAGACAGGGGAGTTCACCCCTCCACTTT.

This chain connects TRBV20-1 to TRBJ2-3; no clear D gene. In germline, CDR1 is DFQATT, CDR2 SNEGSKA (reference sequence). Deletions cut 6 bases from V and 5 bases from J, with 18 bases between. The CDR3 extends over 14 amino acids. Written as DNA, the CDR3 is TGCAGTGCCAGCAGCGAAGGGTGGGGAGATACGCAGTATTTT. It translates to CSASSEGWGDTQYF.

By sample share, this clonotype is medium-sized. V is TRBV20-1 and J is TRBJ2-5; tentatively, D is TRBD1 or TRBD2 (6 bases each). The CDR3 is 13 amino acids. Germline CDR1 and CDR2: DFQATT and SNEGSKA (reference sequence). V lost 5 bases to trimming and J lost 10 bases, with 20 bases between them. This chain's CDR3 is CSALTPPRGDQYF. Written as DNA, the CDR3 is TGCAGTGCTCTAACTCCTCCGAGGGGGGACCAGTACTTC.

About this clonotype itself: Given a much more abundant clone one base away, this may be a read error. The genes are TRBV6-1 and TRBJ1-5, with a possible D match to TRBD1 (5 bases). With 7 bases removed from V and 6 bases from J, the gap between germline ends came to 16 bases. CDR3 size: 14 residues. The germline gives CDR1 MNHNS, CDR2 SASEGT. This CDR3 reads CASTSGGSGQPQHF. CDR3 DNA: TGTGCCAGCACATCGGGGGGGTCTGGTCAGCCCCAGCATTTT.

The rearrangement joins TRBV24-1 to TRBJ1-2, with D perhaps TRBD1 (6 bases). The V and J ends lost 4 bases and 3 bases respectively, with 11 bases between them. Per the germline V gene, CDR1 is KGHDR and CDR2 is SFDVKD. This CDR3 has 14 residues. The CDR3 protein is CATSDSGTHYGYTF. DNA for the CDR3: TGTGCCACCAGTGACTCCGGGACACACTATGGCTACACCTTC.

The gene calls are TRBV19 and TRBJ1-2; no clear D. V gave up 7 bases and J gave up 4 bases, with 16 bases separating them. CDR1 is LNHDA and CDR2 is SQIVND in the germline V gene (reference sequence). This CDR3 has 14 residues. The CDR3 here is CASKEAGELYGYTF. Written as DNA, the CDR3 is TGTGCCAGTAAGGAGGCAGGTGAACTCTATGGCTACACCTTC.

This chain uses TRBV20-1 with TRBJ2-1; D is uncertain. The CDR3 has 12 residues. V lost 6 bases and J 10 bases, leaving 16 bases between the germline ends. Per the germline V gene, CDR1 is DFQATT and CDR2 is SNEGSKA (reference sequence). CDR3 nucleotides: TGCAGTGCCAGCAACACCTTGGGGGAGCAGTTCTTC. It specifies CSASNTLGEQFF.

The chain recombines TRBV4-2 with TRBJ1-1; D is uncertain. The length of the CDR3 is 16 residues. V was clipped by 5 bases and J by 4 bases, with 20 bases between them. CDR1 LGHNA and CDR2 YNFKEQ come from the germline V gene. CDR3 amino acids: CASSLRLAGYGTEAFF. Written as DNA, the CDR3 is TGTGCCAGCAGCTTAAGATTGGCTGGGTACGGCACTGAAGCTTTCTTT.

V is TRBV13 and J is TRBJ2-7, with 7 bases fitting TRBD2. The germline CDR1 and CDR2 sequences are PRHDT and FYEKMQ (reference sequence). The CDR3 consists of 14 residues. Unmatched junction bases numbered 9, after V lost 5 bases and J lost 5 bases. The DNA of the CDR3 is TGTGCCAGCAGCCCCCGCGGGGGAGGCAACGAGCAGTACTTC. Protein: CASSPRGGGNEQYF.

The chain has TRBV29-1 and TRBJ2-3; D gene unclear. Trimming pared 4 bases from V and 3 bases from J, leaving 2 bases between. Germline V CDR1 and CDR2: SQVTM, ANQGSEA. This CDR3 contains 10 residues. This CDR3 is CSVGTDTQYF. The CDR3 nucleotides are TGCAGCGTTGGTACAGATACGCAGTATTTT.

DNA for the CDR3: TGTGCCAGCAGCTTAGCGCGGGGCCTCGGAACTGAAGCTTTCTTT. Amino acids: CASSLARGLGTEAFF. The V and J genes are TRBV7-2 and TRBJ1-1; D is possibly TRBD1 (5 bases). The CDR3 is made up of 15 amino acids. Trimming shortened V by 0 bases and J by 5 bases, and 13 bases separated the two germline ends. CDR1 SGHTA and CDR2 FQGNSA come from the germline V gene.

At least ten counts were recorded for this clonotype. The V and J genes are TRBV20-1 and TRBJ2-2, with TRBD1 identical over 7 bases. The CDR3 contains 15 residues. Germline CDR1 and CDR2: DFQATT and SNEGSKA (reference sequence). V lost 6 bases, J lost 0 bases, and 7 bases stayed unmatched. The CDR3 DNA sequence: TGCAGTGCCACTACCGGGACAGCGAACACCGGGGAGCTGTTTTTT. Its translation: CSATTGTANTGELFF.

The chain has TRBV7-8 and TRBJ1-1; D is unresolved. The V gene lost 1 base and the J gene lost 0 bases, with 6 bases spanning the gap. Germline V gives CDR1 SGHVS, CDR2 FQNEAQ. This CDR3 has 14 amino acids. Here the CDR3 reads CASSLGPVNTEAFF. CDR3 sequence (DNA): TGTGCCAGCAGCTTAGGCCCGGTGAACACTGAAGCTTTCTTT. The variable domain in full, with the rest retrieved from reference TRBV7-8 and TRBJ1-1, is GAGVSQSPRYKVAKRGQDVALRCDPISGHVSLFWYQQALGQGPEFLTYFQNEAQLDKSGLPSDRFFAERPEGSVSTLKIQRTQQEDSAVYLCASSLGPVNTEAFFGQGTRLTVV.

The V gene is TRBV7-9, the J gene TRBJ2-7; D gene ambiguous. V was shortened by 5 bases and J by 3 bases, with 11 bases between the two germline ends. Germline CDR1 SEHNR, CDR2 FQNEAQ (reference sequence). CDR3 length equals 13 residues. The CDR3 sequence: CASSRATLYEQYF. Written as DNA, the CDR3 is TGTGCCAGCAGCAGGGCCACTCTCTACGAGCAGTACTTC.

This chain links TRBV10-2 with TRBJ1-4; 7 bases fit TRBD1. The CDR3 has 16 amino acids. The germline V gene encodes CDR1 WSHSY and CDR2 SAAADI. The ends lost 0 bases at V and 6 bases at J; junction bases unmatched: 7. The CDR3 sequence: CASSESLVTGYEKLFF. The CDR3 bases are TGCGCCAGCAGTGAGTCGTTGGTGACAGGGTATGAAAAACTGTTTTTT.

This clonotype was seen a single time. The chain employs TRBV4-2 and TRBJ1-1; possibly TRBD1 for D (5 bases). Germline CDR1 reads LGHNA; CDR2 reads YNFKEQ. V gave up 5 bases and J gave up 6 bases, with 13 bases separating them. The CDR3 loop spans 13 amino acids. The DNA of the CDR3 is TGTGCCAGCAGCTTGGGGACGATGGCTGAAGCTTTCTTT. Residues: CASSLGTMAEAFF.

To note about this clonotype: This may be a read error: a much more frequent sequence differs by one nucleotide. The rearrangement links TRBV5-1 to TRBJ1-4, with D uncertain. This CDR3 region has 14 residues. In germline, CDR1 is SGHRS, CDR2 YFSETQ. Trimming pared 0 bases from V and 10 bases from J, leaving 13 bases between. The CDR3 sequence: CASSLEGVSGKLFF. The CDR3 DNA sequence: TGCGCCAGCAGCTTGGAAGGAGTAAGTGGAAAACTGTTTTTT.

This clonotype is a singleton in its sample. The chain employs TRBV25-1 and TRBJ2-3; a possible D gene is TRBD1 (5 bases). With 4 bases removed from V and 5 bases from J, the gap between germline ends came to 13 bases. CDR3 length equals 14 residues. In germline, CDR1 is MGHDK, CDR2 SYGVNS. CDR3 sequence: CASSAPSQGDTQYF. DNA of the CDR3: TGTGCCAGCAGTGCACCCTCTCAGGGAGATACGCAGTATTTT.

The rearrangement joins TRBV7-9 to TRBJ2-1, with TRBD2 as a possible D gene (6 bases). Trimming shortened V by 5 bases and J by 9 bases, and 11 bases separated the two germline ends. The length of the CDR3 is 12 residues. Germline values: CDR1 SEHNR, CDR2 FQNEAQ (reference sequence). The CDR3: CASSPLGGEQFF. The DNA for the CDR3 is TGTGCCAGCAGCCCCTTGGGAGGTGAGCAGTTCTTC.

The chain has TRBV11-2 and TRBJ2-5; D call uncertain. The germline V gene has CDR1 SGHAT and CDR2 FQNNGV. The CDR3 sequence is 13 residues long. V shed 5 bases and J shed 0 bases, with 7 bases lying between them. This chain's CDR3 is CASSRRNQETQYF. DNA for the CDR3: TGTGCCAGCAGCAGGCGGAACCAAGAGACCCAGTACTTC.

This clonotype turned up a few times. The V and J genes are TRBV10-3 and TRBJ1-2; possible D gene TRBD1, 5 bases. The CDR3 covers 13 residues. V dropped 4 bases and J dropped 8 bases, with 14 bases sitting between them. Germline-derived CDR1 and CDR2 are ENHRY and SYGVKD. Written as DNA, the CDR3 is TGTGCCATCAGTGTAGACGGGGCGAACGGCTACACCTTC. This encodes CAISVDGANGYTF.